Detailed here is one T cell receptor (beta chain). Its antigen is still unknown. This sample is part of a study of radiation and T cells in renal cell carcinoma. Study-wide findings and caveats: From baseline, blood top tumor clonotypes peaked at 2 weeks post-radiation. No pretreatment tumor biopsies were available for baseline clonotypes.

Some clones are missing from TCRdb's copy, which holds only in-frame ones; the method was immunoSEQ multiplex PCR. The profile shows around 170,000 clones, about 87% of them singletons. Time point described: blood 4 weeks post-SBRT, at nephrectomy. As for treatment: 15 Gy SBRT to primary tumor, nephrectomy 4 weeks later. Nephrectomy followed 15 Gy stereotactic body radiation by 4 weeks. The sample here was blood, taken from a patient whose treatment included radiotherapy and nephrectomy. This TCR was recovered from a woman aged 45-65 years with renal cell carcinoma.

In DNA, the CDR3 is TGTGCCAGCAGCTTAGTGGGGGACAGCTCCTACGAGCAGTACTTC. Translating it yields CASSLVGDSSYEQYF. V and J are TRBV7-2 and TRBJ2-7, with TRBD1 matching 7 bases. This CDR3 is 15 amino acids long. Per germline, CDR1 SGHTA and CDR2 FQGNSA. Trimming took 1 base from V and 0 from J; bases not matched to a gene: 3. Supplemented by reference TRBV7-2 and TRBJ2-7, the full variable domain reads GAGVSQSPSNKVTEKGKDVELRCDPISGHTALYWYRQSLGQGLEFLIYFQGNSAPDKSGLPSDRFSAERTGGSVSTLTIQRTQQEDSAVYLCASSLVGDSSYEQYFGPGTRLTVT.